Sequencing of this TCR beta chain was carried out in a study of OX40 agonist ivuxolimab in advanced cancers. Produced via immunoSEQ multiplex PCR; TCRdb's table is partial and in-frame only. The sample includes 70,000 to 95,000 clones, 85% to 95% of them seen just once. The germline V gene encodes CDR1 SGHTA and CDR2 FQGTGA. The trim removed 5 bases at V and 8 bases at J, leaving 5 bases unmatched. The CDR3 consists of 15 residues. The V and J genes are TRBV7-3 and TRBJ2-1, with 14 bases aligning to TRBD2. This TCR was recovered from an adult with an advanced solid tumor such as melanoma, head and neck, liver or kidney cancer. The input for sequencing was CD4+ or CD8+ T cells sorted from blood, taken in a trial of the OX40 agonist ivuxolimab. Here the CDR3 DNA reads TGTGCCAGCAGCGGGACTAGCGGGAGTCTCGATGAGCAGTTCTTC. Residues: CASSGTSGSLDEQFF.